What follows is one T cell receptor beta chain and its context. In its sample, this clonotype was seen many times. Its antigen is not yet known. Per-base quality was not reported, and no clone a single base away is much larger than it. The TCR beta CDR3 regions were amplified from RNA transcripts. The TCR CDR3 was subjected to a first round of RT-PCR using the HTBI primer set and the Qiagen OneStep RT-PCR kit. Libraries were constructed in a second round of multiplex PCR, after which size selection and purification were carried out. Paired-end sequencing of the libraries was performed with 100 bp reads on an Illumina HiSeq2000. The study's own analysis went as follows. SOAPnuke was used to process the raw data, removing reads that contained adapters or uncalled bases, had a mean Phred below 15, or lacked an exact match to the constant primer or identifier. COPE v1.2.5 was used to merge the high-quality paired reads, and each unique nucleotide sequence was defined as a clonotype. Clonotypes were aligned to IMGT TRBV, TRBD and TRBJ reference segments using MiTCR v1.1. Analysis was restricted to V-J combinations with a frequency above 0.0001, which covered just over 98% of repertoires. A TCS score was defined as the ratio of F50 (clonal expansion) to E x V (chaos), with BLOSUM62-based TCRdist applied between CDR3 peptides within each V-J. Welch's t-statistics and random forest reduced several hundred V-J features to about 13, which were used in a naive Bayes classifier (R e1071). TCRdb applied fastp at Q25 and MiXCR to the public reads, then kept only in-frame beta chains. Rows matching on CDR3 protein sequence are summarized as one entry with the most common DNA and genes. TCRdb's processing, not the authors' own work, is the source of the V and J calls. Counted in this sample were some 420,000 distinct CDR3 sequences; roughly an eighth of them appeared once. In total, the top ten clones hold about 5% of the sample.

The sample is drawn from a study of T cells in Graves' hyperthyroidism and ophthalmopathy (dated by TCRdb to between 2017 and 2020). General notes on the study: Peripheral blood samples were taken at initial diagnosis, before any treatment was given. To identify distinguishing TCR V-J signatures, a discovery cohort of around 98 patients was used, comprising some 45 with Graves' ophthalmopathy and under 60 with stable Graves' hyperthyroidism. Prospective prediction of ophthalmopathy was tested in an independent validation cohort consisting of 18 hyperthyroidism patients and around 16 patients who later progressed to ophthalmopathy. The approximately 97 discovery patients were randomly divided into training and test sets at a 7:3 ratio. The study also compared thyroid tissue and blood T-cell repertoires from roughly six Graves' hyperthyroidism patients. After blood sampling, hyperthyroidism patients were treated with methimazole at a starting dose of 30 mg daily, and ophthalmopathy patients were treated with high-dose intravenous methylprednisolone. According to the paper, TCR Vbeta CDR3 sequencing was carried out on 120 to 150 peripheral blood samples, which came from fewer than 50 ophthalmopathy, 75 or so hyperthyroidism and about 17 progressor patients. What the research found in general, with its limitations: In validation, the model predicted progression to ophthalmopathy a median of around six months before onset, with around 70% sensitivity and around 76% specificity. No statistical method was used to set the sample size in advance, and investigators knew the group allocation. A 13 V-J signature model separated ophthalmopathy from stable hyperthyroidism, with roughly 88% sensitivity and 81.08% specificity in cross-validation and 80%/75% in testing. Most expanded thyroid clonotypes (frequency above 0.001) were also found in blood, which suggests that blood repertoires may mirror thyroid immune responses.

The CDR3 has 15 amino acids, counting the end cysteine and phenylalanine. The only DNA kept is the CDR3, 45 bases in frame from the first base. V loses 6 bases of germline sequence and J loses 4 bases, and the interval between the two ends is 15 bases. Stable Graves' hyperthyroidism was defined as no progression to ophthalmopathy during 18 months of follow-up. Hyperthyroidism patients were newly diagnosed, had a disease duration of under 2 months, and were aged 18 to 65 years. Exclusion was applied to patients with uncontrolled infections, other autoimmune diseases, pregnancy or lactation. Diagnoses were established on the basis of clinical symptoms, serum thyroxine and TRAb, thyroid ultrasound, and orbital computed tomography. PBMCs were separated from 8 to 10 ml of fresh peripheral blood using Ficoll-Paque density gradient centrifugation. Trizol reagent was used to extract total RNA, and RNA quality was then checked on an Agilent 2100 Bioanalyzer.

Input material: blood. The chain is assembled from TRBV12-3 or TRBV12-4 and TRBJ2-2; a confident D gene designation cannot be given. The source of this sequence is a woman between 18 and 30 years old with Graves' hyperthyroidism. CDR3 loop: CASSDGRRGTGELFF. The sequence in DNA is TGTGCCAGCAGCGACGGACGGCGAGGCACCGGGGAGCTGTTTTTT.